The clone carrying this TCR beta chain was recorded at least ten times. Its antigen remains unidentified. Authors of the study amplified TCR beta CDR3 regions from RNA transcripts. Using the HTBI primer set, a first-round RT-PCR was run on the TCR CDR3. In TCRdb, the multiplex PCR reads were re-called with MiXCR into one record per CDR3 protein. The sample has about 610,000 distinct CDR3 sequences; approximately 15% are singletons. The data stem from a study of T cells in Graves' hyperthyroidism and ophthalmopathy. Study in general: It was at initial diagnosis, before any treatment, that peripheral blood was collected. Notes on the study in general: The model's output predicted ophthalmopathy at a median of roughly 6.9 months prior to onset. Among clonotypes expanded in thyroid above 0.001, most were also found in blood.

Trimming cost V 2 bases and J 0 bases, with 5 bases left between them. This CDR3 comprises 13 residues. Germline lookup yields CDR1 SGDLS and CDR2 YYNGEE. PBMCs were derived from roughly 10 ml fresh peripheral blood. The source is a woman aged 40-49 years with Graves' ophthalmopathy. The material sequenced was blood. The chain couples TRBV9 to TRBJ1-1; D is undetermined. CDR3 protein: CASSVRLNTEAFF. CDR3 nucleotides: TGTGCCAGCAGCGTCCGATTGAACACTGAAGCTTTCTTT.